This T cell receptor (beta chain) was retrieved from a study of OX40 agonist ivuxolimab in advanced cancers. Study background: Patients were around 83% male with ages roughly 20 to 90, mean roughly 64. Partial response was recorded in three patients: one hepatocellular carcinoma and two cutaneous melanoma cases.

The protocol was immunoSEQ multiplex PCR, while the TCRdb copy is restricted to in-frame clones and leaves out a portion. The top ten hold approximately 19% of the sample, which has 50,000 to 75,000 clones, roughly nine tenths seen once. The germline V gene has CDR1 SGHNT and CDR2 YYREEE (reference sequence). V was shortened by 3 bases and J by 0 bases, with 13 bases between the two germline ends. The CDR3 runs 15 residues. With baseline, cycle 4 day 1, and cycle 7 day 1 as timepoints, blood was sampled. The TCR was taken from an adult with an advanced solid tumor such as melanoma, head and neck, liver or kidney cancer. The J gene is TRBJ2-7, the V gene TRBV5-4; weak D call: TRBD1 (5 bases). The sample was CD4+ or CD8+ T cells sorted from blood, taken in a trial of the OX40 agonist ivuxolimab. CDR3 sequence (DNA): TGTGCCAGCAGCTACCCCTTGACAGCCTCCTACGAGCAGTACTTC. This codes for CASSYPLTASYEQYF.